Each of the 20 T cell receptor beta chains below was sequenced from the same sample in a study of shared clonotypes between healthy human individuals. Measured with immunoSEQ multiplex PCR; TCRdb has only the in-frame clones, and not every one. The data contain about 1.5 million clones, around 98% of them singletons. The sequencing sample was made of naive CD4+ T cells sorted from blood. Regarding subset: CD45RA+ positively selected. These TCRs come from a man younger than 40 in good health.

The gene calls are TRBV7-6 and TRBJ2-2; the match to TRBD1 covers 9 bases. CDR1 is SGHVS, CDR2 FNYEAQ, per germline. Unmatched junction bases numbered 8, after V lost 5 bases and J lost 4 bases. This CDR3 spans 16 amino acids. The CDR3: CASSAYRGQSTGELFF. Here the CDR3 DNA reads TGTGCCAGCAGCGCCTACAGGGGGCAGAGCACCGGGGAGCTGTTTTTT.

The V gene is TRBV10-2, the J gene TRBJ2-7, with D possibly being TRBD1 (5 bases). The CDR3 is 12 residues long. Germline CDR1 is WSHSY and CDR2 is SAAADI. Deletions cut 10 bases from V and 0 bases from J, with 10 bases between. Here the CDR3 reads CATRQSSYEQYF. CDR3 DNA sequence: TGCGCCACCCGACAGAGCTCCTACGAGCAGTACTTC.

This sequence joins TRBV5-1 and TRBJ1-2; D remains ambiguous. The length of the CDR3 is 17 residues. Per germline, CDR1 SGHRS and CDR2 YFSETQ. V was clipped by 0 bases and J by 3 bases, with 18 bases between them. CDR3 protein: CASSLVGVGPLDYGYTF. The CDR3 DNA is TGCGCCAGCAGCTTGGTCGGGGTCGGTCCCCTCGACTATGGCTACACCTTC.

The gene calls are TRBV10-2 and TRBJ2-5; D remains unclear. This CDR3 contains 15 residues. Germline V gene lookup returns CDR1 WSHSY and CDR2 SAAADI. V was trimmed by 6 bases and J by 1 base, leaving 15 bases between them. CDR3 region: CASSPRRTGQETQYF. The CDR3 nucleotides are TGCGCCAGCAGCCCCCGAAGGACCGGCCAAGAGACCCAGTACTTC.

In the case of this clone: Other DNA sequences in the same sample also yield this CDR3. J is TRBJ2-2 and V is TRBV5-1; D unclear. This CDR3 has 13 amino acids. V was cut by 3 bases and J by 0 bases, with 3 bases left in between. Germline CDR1 reads SGHRS; CDR2 reads YFSETQ. The CDR3 DNA reads as TGCGCCAGCAGCTCTACGAACACCGGGGAGCTGTTTTTT. It yields the protein CASSSTNTGELFF.

The chain combines TRBV27 with TRBJ2-7; D not resolved. The CDR3 runs to 17 residues. The V gene lost 2 bases and the J gene lost 0 bases, with 17 bases spanning the gap. CDR1 is MNHEY, CDR2 SMNVEV, per germline (reference sequence). The CDR3 DNA sequence: TGTGCCAGCAGTTTACAGCAACAACGGTACCTCTCCTACGAGCAGTACTTC. This translates into CASSLQQQRYLSYEQYF.

The chain combines TRBV5-1 with TRBJ1-5, with 9 bases matching TRBD1. The germline CDR1 and CDR2 sequences are SGHRS and YFSETQ. The V gene end was trimmed by 3 bases and the J gene end by 8 bases; junction bases not matched to a gene: 6. The CDR3 has 14 amino acids. Written as DNA, the CDR3 is TGCGCCAGCAGCTCAACAGGGGGCAGCAAGCCCCAGCATTTT. Translation gives CASSSTGGSKPQHF. Using reference TRBV5-1 and TRBJ1-5 for the parts outside the CDR3, the full variable domain is KAGVTQTPRYLIKTRGQQVTLSCSPISGHRSVSWYQQTPGQGLQFLFEYFSETQRNKGNFPGRFSGRQFSNSRSEMNVSTLELGDSALYLCASSSTGGSKPQHFGDGTRLSIL.

The chain couples TRBV18 to TRBJ1-2; D is undetermined. This CDR3 has 16 amino acids. The germline V and J ends were trimmed by 3 bases and 5 bases, with 19 bases remaining between them. CDR1 and CDR2 from the germline V gene are KGHSH and LQKENI. The CDR3 bases are TGTGCCAGCTCACCTGTGAGTGACGCAAAAGATTATGGCTACACCTTC. This gives the protein CASSPVSDAKDYGYTF.

The count of this clone is one. For the CDR3, the DNA is TGTGCCAGCAGCTTAGCCCATCTCATGGGGAATACAATCTACGAGCAGTACTTC. Its translation is CASSLAHLMGNTIYEQYF. J is TRBJ2-7 and V is TRBV7-8; no firm D call. Between the trimmed V and J ends, which lost 0 bases and 3 bases, there was a span of 21 bases. Germline CDR1 SGHVS, CDR2 FQNEAQ. The CDR3 totals 18 residues.

The chain employs TRBV23-1 and TRBJ2-6; D not resolved. TRBV23-1 is designated an ORF whose function remains uncertain. This CDR3 region has 16 residues. Trimming cost V 0 bases and J 2 bases, with 8 bases left between them. CDR3 sequence: CASSQSFAAGANVLTF. The CDR3 DNA follows: TGCGCCAGCAGTCAATCGTTTGCTGCTGGGGCCAACGTCCTGACTTTC.

The chain couples TRBV6-6 to TRBJ2-1; 9 bases line up with TRBD1. CDR3 size: 14 residues. Trimming removed 7 bases from V and 7 bases from J; junction bases left unmatched: 8. CDR1 MNHNY and CDR2 SVGAGI come from the germline V gene (reference sequence). CDR3 residues: CASIDRGSGNEQFF. For the CDR3, the DNA is TGTGCCAGCATTGACAGGGGGAGTGGAAATGAGCAGTTCTTC.

The chain joins TRBV6-5 to TRBJ2-5; D is unresolved. Trimming stripped 0 bases from V and 2 bases from J, with 7 bases between. Germline CDR1 and CDR2: MNHEY and SVGAGI. CDR3 size: 14 residues. The chain's CDR3 is CASSYSWLQETQYF. The CDR3 nucleotides read TGTGCCAGCAGTTACTCATGGTTACAAGAGACCCAGTACTTC.

The gene calls are TRBV2 and TRBJ1-3; TRBD1 matches 7 bases. The V segment lost 8 bases and the J segment 2 bases; nucleotides outside the gene matches: 15. Germline V gene data show CDR1 as SNHLY and CDR2 as FYNNEI. This CDR3 has 17 residues. CDR3 DNA: TGTGCCAGCGAAGGGGGCTCTTTCGCCGACCCTGGAAACACCATATATTTT. Protein sequence: CASEGGSFADPGNTIYF.

The chain is built from TRBV14 and TRBJ2-3, with D possibly being TRBD1 (5 bases). Between the trimmed V and J ends, which lost 4 bases and 8 bases, there was a span of 13 bases. CDR1 SGHDN and CDR2 FVKESK come from the germline V gene. The CDR3 sequence is 13 residues long. Here the CDR3 reads CASSLSTGPTQYF. The CDR3 region has the DNA TGTGCCAGCAGCCTATCTACAGGACCTACGCAGTATTTT.

The CDR3 DNA reads TGTGCCAGCTCATCAACCGGGACGGATCTCTACGAGCAGTACTTC. Encoded protein: CASSSTGTDLYEQYF. The chain is built from TRBV18 and TRBJ2-7; TRBD1 or TRBD2 may be the D gene (5 bases each). The length of the CDR3 is 15 residues. The ends were cut back, 5 bases at V and 3 bases at J, with 17 bases in the middle. Germline-derived CDR1 and CDR2 are KGHSH and LQKENI.

The chain joins TRBV6-1 to TRBJ1-5; D not resolved. The germline gives CDR1 MNHNS, CDR2 SASEGT. Trimming cost V 7 bases and J 3 bases, with 7 bases left between them. The CDR3 spans 12 residues. CDR3 amino acids: CASNLINQPQHF. CDR3 nucleotide sequence: TGTGCCAGCAACCTCATCAATCAGCCCCAGCATTTT.

The J gene is TRBJ2-3, the V gene TRBV10-1; tentatively, D is TRBD2 (6 bases). The CDR3 has 13 residues. Germline assignment: CDR1 WNHNN and CDR2 SYGVQD (reference sequence). The V and J ends lost 8 bases and 2 bases respectively, with 11 bases between them. The CDR3 bases are TGCGCCAGCTCTCCTAGCGTCACAGATACGCAGTATTTT. Translating it yields CASSPSVTDTQYF.

The rearrangement uses TRBV5-1 and TRBJ1-5; 7 bases match TRBD1. Germline loops: CDR1 SGHRS, CDR2 YFSETQ. The CDR3 sequence is 15 residues long. J gave up 6 bases and V 0 bases, and 6 bases lay outside the gene matches. The CDR3 reads CASSLEPQGGQPQHF. CDR3 nucleotides: TGCGCCAGCAGCTTGGAACCGCAGGGGGGTCAGCCCCAGCATTTT.

The sample holds one count of this clone. V is TRBV10-3 and J is TRBJ2-7; unclear D gene. V lost 3 bases to trimming and J lost 9 bases, with 9 bases between them. The CDR3 covers 11 residues. The germline gives CDR1 ENHRY, CDR2 SYGVKD. The CDR3 loop reads CAISEDVRQYF. CDR3 DNA: TGTGCCATCAGTGAAGACGTGCGGCAGTACTTC.

J is TRBJ2-3 and V is TRBV2, with D uncertain. Trimming pared 4 bases from V and 2 bases from J, leaving 13 bases between. This CDR3 is built from 15 residues. Germline V gene data show CDR1 as SNHLY and CDR2 as FYNNEI. The CDR3 DNA is TGTGCCAGCAGTGCCGACCAACCCCTCACAGATACGCAGTATTTT. Amino acids: CASSADQPLTDTQYF.